This TCR beta chain was sequenced for a study of blood T cells in healthy people across ages. The authors ran a second PCR of roughly 7 to 11 cycles using a sample-barcoded 5' primer and a J-beta primer mix. From the 5' RACE reads, TCRdb called clonotypes with MiXCR, one entry per CDR3 protein. In the table there are 650,000 to 1,000,000 distinct CDR3 sequences, about 34% of which are singletons. Regarding the study as a whole: Using unsorted PBMCs precluded a conclusive naive versus antigen-experienced comparison. Donors of long life had a larger count of naive CD4+ cells and greater diversity than aged donors.

The length of the CDR3 is 16 residues. The J segment lost 5 bases and the V segment lost 6 bases, leaving 14 bases of the junction unmatched. This clonotype came up many times. Its antigen is unknown. Sample donors were healthy Caucasian individuals that came from Russia, aged roughly 6 to 95. Extractions gave at least 5 micrograms of total RNA per sample. Sequenced input: blood. The clonotype was recovered from a young man in good health. This chain links TRBV12-3 or TRBV12-4 with TRBJ2-7, with 9 bases identical to TRBD1. The CDR3 loop reads CASSLALGQGKHEQYF. The CDR3 nucleotides read TGTGCCAGCAGCTTGGCCCTGGGACAGGGAAAACACGAGCAGTACTTC.